This TCR beta chain was identified in a study of OX40 agonist ivuxolimab in advanced cancers. Across the whole study: Aged roughly 23 to 80 with a mean of roughly 65 years, they were approximately 79% male. Two cutaneous melanoma patients and one hepatocellular carcinoma patient, three in all, had partial responses.

Concerning this clone: As yet, its antigen is unknown.

Here immunoSEQ multiplex PCR was the method, and the copy in TCRdb shows in-frame clones only, minus some. Of about 42,000 clones listed, 81% are singletons. Exclusion of a patient followed from autoimmune disease history or systemic immunosuppression. Germline lookup yields CDR1 SGHNT and CDR2 YYREEE (reference sequence). CDR3 length equals 14 residues. Trimming took 4 bases from V and 4 from J, leaving 14 bases between them. Study outcomes and limitations: In the 0.1 to 3.0 mg/kg range, CD4+ and CD8+ blood T cells had expanded clonally by week 6.

The V and J genes are TRBV5-4 and TRBJ1-1; TRBD1 is a possible D gene (5 bases). The sequenced sample was CD4+ or CD8+ T cells sorted from blood, obtained in a trial of the OX40 agonist ivuxolimab. This receptor was obtained from an adult with an advanced solid tumor such as melanoma, head and neck, liver or kidney cancer. The CDR3 loop reads CASSPGTHGTEAFF. For the CDR3, the DNA is TGTGCCAGCAGCCCCGGGACTCACGGCACTGAAGCTTTCTTT.